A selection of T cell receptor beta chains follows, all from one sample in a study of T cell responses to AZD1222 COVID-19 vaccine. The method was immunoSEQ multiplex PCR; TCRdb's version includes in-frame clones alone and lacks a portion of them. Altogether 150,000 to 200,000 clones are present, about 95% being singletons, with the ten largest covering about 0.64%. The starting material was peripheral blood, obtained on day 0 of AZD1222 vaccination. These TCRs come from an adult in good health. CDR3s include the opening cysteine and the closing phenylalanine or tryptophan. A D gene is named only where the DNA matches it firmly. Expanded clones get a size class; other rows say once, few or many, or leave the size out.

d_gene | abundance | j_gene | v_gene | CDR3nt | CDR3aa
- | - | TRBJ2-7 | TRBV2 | TGTGCCAGCAGGGGAAGTAACTACGAGCAGTACTTC | CASRGSNYEQYF
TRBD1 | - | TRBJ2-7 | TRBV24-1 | TGTGCCACCAGTGACGCCGGGACAGGGGTCTACGAGCAGTACTTC | CATSDAGTGVYEQYF
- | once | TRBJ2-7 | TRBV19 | TGTGCCAGTGCACTCAATTATTGGACAGCGATCGAGCAGTACTTC | CASALNYWTAIEQYF
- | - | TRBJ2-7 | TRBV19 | TGTGCCAGTAGTCCCCGGGGGGAGACAGGTCGCCGGGAGCAGTACTTC | CASSPRGETGRREQYF
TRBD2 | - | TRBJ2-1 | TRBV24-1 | TGTGCCACCAGTGATTCACTAGCGGGAGGGTACAATGAGCAGTTCTTC | CATSDSLAGGYNEQFF
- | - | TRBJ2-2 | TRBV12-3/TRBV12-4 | TGTGCCAGCAGGGGACAGAACACCGGGGAGCTGTTTTTT | CASRGQNTGELFF
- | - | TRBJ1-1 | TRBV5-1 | TGCGCCAGCAGCGTGGTACGGGACACTGAAGCTTTCTTT | CASSVVRDTEAFF
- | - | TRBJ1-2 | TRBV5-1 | TGCGCCAGCAGCTTGGAGGTAGGGTGGAACTATGGCTACACCTTC | CASSLEVGWNYGYTF
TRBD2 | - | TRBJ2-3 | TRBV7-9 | TGTGCCAGCAGCTTGGGACTAGCGGAAAGCACAGATACGCAGTATTTT | CASSLGLAESTDTQYF
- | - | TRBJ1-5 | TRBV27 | TGTGCCAGCGGCCTTTTAAATCAGCCCCAGCATTTT | CASGLLNQPQHF
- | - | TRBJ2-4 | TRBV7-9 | TGTGCCAGCAGCTTAGTTGGGTGGGGTGGCCAAAACATTCAGTACTTC | CASSLVGWGGQNIQYF
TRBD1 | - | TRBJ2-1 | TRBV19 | TGTGCCAGTAGCTGGGGGACAGATACCTACAATGAGCAGTTCTTC | CASSWGTDTYNEQFF
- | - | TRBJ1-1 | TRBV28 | TGTGCCAGCAGTTGGGGGAACACTGAAGCTTTCTTT | CASSWGNTEAFF
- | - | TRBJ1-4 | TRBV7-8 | TGTGCCAGCAGCTTAGCGCAACGGGTCTCGGGTGAAAAACTGTTTTTT | CASSLAQRVSGEKLFF
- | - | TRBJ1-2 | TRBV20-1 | TGCAGTGCTAGTTTCGGTTATGGCTACACCTTC | CSASFGYGYTF
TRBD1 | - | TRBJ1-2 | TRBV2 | TGTGCCAGGGCAGGGACAGGGAACTATGGCTACACCTTC | CARAGTGNYGYTF